The next 5 T cell receptor beta chains were all read from a single sample in a study of Ad26.COV2.S vaccination and SARS-CoV-2 variants. Treatment noted: about 20 received Ad26.COV2.S at low or high dose, single or two shots; about 5 received placebo; per-sample allocation not given. Samples analyzed were those drawn on day 63 after the first vaccine or placebo injection. Measured with immunoSEQ multiplex PCR; TCRdb has only the in-frame clones, and not every one. Here the sample spans about 400,000 clones, 92% being singletons. The sample was peripheral blood, taken in a trial of Ad26.COV2.S vaccine versus placebo. These receptors came from a person aged 18-60 years who received the Ad26.COV2.S COVID-19 vaccine or a placebo.

The genes are TRBV14 and TRBJ2-7; 7 bases line up with TRBD1. V dropped 4 bases and J dropped 3; count of bases not matched to a gene: 9. CDR3 length equals 15 residues. Germline CDR1 reads SGHDN; CDR2 reads FVKESK. CDR3 coding DNA: TGTGCCAGCAGCCGACGATACAGGGGAGTCTACGAGCAGTACTTC. It is translated as CASSRRYRGVYEQYF.

This clone was seen just once. The chain uses TRBV6-2 or TRBV6-3 and TRBJ1-3; no definite D call. The V gene's germline CDR1 is MNHEY and CDR2 SVGEGT. The CDR3 is 18 residues long. V was clipped by 2 bases and J by 8 bases, with 25 bases between them. For the CDR3, the DNA is TGTGCCAGCAGTTACCTCCCTCCCACCTCCTACCCCCTGCACACCATATATTTT. It yields the protein CASSYLPPTSYPLHTIYF.

The chain employs TRBV6-1 and TRBJ2-7; unclear D gene. This CDR3 has 14 residues. Trimming took off 1 base at V and 4 bases at J, with 11 bases between the two ends. Germline CDR1 reads MNHNS; CDR2 reads SASEGT. The CDR3 coding sequence is TGTGCCAGCAGTGAAGGAGTAAGGCTTTACGAGCAGTACTTC. Its protein is CASSEGVRLYEQYF.

The chain links TRBV28 to TRBJ1-1, with D perhaps matching TRBD1 (6 bases). CDR1 and CDR2 (germline): MDHEN, SYDVKM. This CDR3 contains 15 residues. Trimming pared 3 bases from V and 0 bases from J, leaving 11 bases between. Here the CDR3 DNA reads TGTGCCAGCAGTTTTGGGACACTTCTGAACACTGAAGCTTTCTTT. Translating it yields CASSFGTLLNTEAFF.

The chain uses TRBV27 and TRBJ1-6; D unclear. Trimming left V 6 bases short and J 7 bases short, with 16 bases between. The germline CDR1 and CDR2 sequences are MNHEY and SMNVEV (reference sequence). This CDR3 spans 15 amino acids. The CDR3 nucleotides read TGTGCCAGCAGGCCCCCCCCAGGCCTGAATTCACCCCTCCACTTT. It translates to CASRPPPGLNSPLHF.